The present TCR beta chain was sequenced within a study of spatial heterogeneity in lung cancer. This CDR3 is built from 12 residues. The V gene lost 4 bases and the J gene lost 8 bases, with 11 bases spanning the gap. Described time point: sample taken at primary tumor resection. MiXCR was run by TCRdb on the 5' RACE reads, yielding one entry per CDR3 protein. Of tens of thousands of distinct CDR3 sequences listed, less than 15% are singletons. The receptor comes from a male donor with early-stage non-small cell lung cancer. The rearrangement joins TRBV12-3 or TRBV12-4 to TRBJ1-2; D gene unclear. Sample: PBMCs, taken at surgery. CDR3 amino acids: CASSSGRGGYTF. The CDR3, as DNA: TGTGCCAGCAGTTCTGGACGGGGAGGCTACACCTTC.